What follows describes a single T cell receptor beta chain. This sample is part of a study of blood T cell repertoires in COVID-19. Overall study context: The cDNA or gDNA used as material had been derived from T cells, B-cell-depleted T cells, or PBMCs.

Assay: immunoSEQ multiplex PCR; the TCRdb copy retains only in-frame clones and omits some. The sample records about 150,000 clones, around 90% being singletons. This CDR3 is built from 13 residues. In germline, CDR1 is LNHDA, CDR2 SQIVND (reference sequence). Trimming cost V 1 base and J 6 bases, with 7 bases left between them. Enrollment of patients from Seattle took place during active infection, with longitudinal follow-up. Sequencing was done on a sample of peripheral blood. This receptor was identified in a human donor with COVID-19, enrolled during active disease. The donor label of this sample is uncertain. The chain has TRBV19 and TRBJ1-5; D is ambiguous. For the CDR3, the DNA is TGTGCCAGTAGTATAGGTAGCGCTCAGCCCCAGCATTTT. Protein sequence: CASSIGSAQPQHF.